The 18 T cell receptor beta chains below come from one sample, sequenced in a study of beta chain features in type 1 diabetes. Expressed TCRB transcripts got sequenced, as all isolated RNA was reverse transcribed. This table comes from immunoSEQ multiplex PCR, and its TCRdb copy is limited to in-frame clones, with some not included. The sample includes 200,000 to 250,000 clones, 9.6% of them seen just once. Sequencing input: naive CD4+ T cells from blood. The receptors come from a woman aged 18-29 years in good health.

This clone was seen more than once but under ten times. The V gene is TRBV19, the J gene TRBJ1-2; TRBD1 might be the D (5 bases). Germline loops: CDR1 LNHDA, CDR2 SQIVND (reference sequence). Trimming pared 3 bases from V and 1 base from J, leaving 12 bases between. The CDR3 covers 15 residues. In DNA form, the CDR3 reads TGTGCCAGTAGTATCATCGGACACCGTAACTATGGCTACACCTTC. Its translation: CASSIIGHRNYGYTF. Using reference TRBV19 and TRBJ1-2 for the parts outside the CDR3, the full variable domain is DGGITQSPKYLFRKEGQNVTLSCEQNLNHDAMYWYRQDPGQGLRLIYYSQIVNDFQKGDIAEGYSVSREKKESFPLTVTSAQKNPTAFYLCASSIIGHRNYGYTFGSGTRLTVV.

DNA of the CDR3: TGTGCCAGCAGCGAAAGGAGAGGCGGGGGCTTGGGTGAGCAGTTCTTC. Translation: CASSERRGGGLGEQFF. The V gene is TRBV6-1, the J gene TRBJ2-1, with D possibly matching TRBD2 (7 bases). This CDR3 contains 16 residues. The V end lost 6 bases, the J end lost 9 bases, and 24 bases lay between the germline ends. In germline, CDR1 is MNHNS, CDR2 SASEGT.

This clone was seen only a few times. CDR3 nucleotide sequence: TGTGCCAGCAGCTTGCGCGGGGTGTACAATGAGCAGTTCTTC. It yields the protein CASSLRGVYNEQFF. The rearrangement joins TRBV11-2 to TRBJ2-1; D is possibly TRBD2 (6 bases). Germline-derived CDR1 and CDR2 are SGHAT and FQNNGV. V dropped 3 bases and J dropped 4 bases, with 10 bases sitting between them. The CDR3 is 14 residues long.

This chain uses TRBV18 with TRBJ2-5; D is possibly TRBD1 (6 bases). V dropped 8 bases and J dropped 3 bases, with 13 bases sitting between them. The CDR3 runs to 13 residues. Germline V CDR1 and CDR2: KGHSH, LQKENI. CDR3 sequence reads: CASTSGVKETQYF. CDR3 DNA: TGTGCCAGCACCTCAGGGGTAAAAGAGACCCAGTACTTC.

V usage is TRBV21-1 and J usage is TRBJ2-2; the table's D call, TRBD2, has no DNA check behind it. TRBV21-1 is recorded as a pseudogene. The CDR3 has 12 amino acids. The CDR3: CASSKGGGELFF. The CDR3 bases are TGTGCCAGCAGCAAAGGAGGGGGGGAGCTGTTTTTT.

This clone was recorded a few times. The chain couples TRBV25-1 to TRBJ2-5, with TRBD1 matching 9 bases. Gene TRBJ2-7 matches the end of the DNA better, so the J call may be wrong. The CDR3 consists of 14 residues. Germline V gene sequence: CDR1 MGHDK, CDR2 SYGVNS. CDR3 sequence reads: CASSGTGDSYEQYF. CDR3 in DNA: TGTGCCAGCAGTGGGACAGGGGACTCCTACGAGCAGTACTTC.

This clone was seen more than once but under ten times. The chain has TRBV18 and TRBJ1-1; D possibly corresponds to TRBD1 (5 bases). V gave up 2 bases and J gave up 1 base, with 11 bases separating them. The CDR3 loop spans 15 amino acids. Per the germline V gene, CDR1 is KGHSH and CDR2 is LQKENI. The CDR3 nucleotides read TGTGCCAGCTCACCAAGGGGAGGGGAGAACACTGAAGCTTTCTTT. It is translated as CASSPRGGENTEAFF.

The chain joins TRBV30 to TRBJ1-4; 8 bases agree with TRBD1. Germline V gene data show CDR1 as GTSNPN and CDR2 as SVGIG (reference sequence). Losses at the gene ends were 8 bases for V and 8 bases for J; bases not matched to a gene: 10. The CDR3 spans 13 residues. CDR3 in amino acids: CAGKTGGEEKLFF. CDR3 nucleotide sequence: TGTGCCGGGAAAACAGGGGGGGAAGAAAAACTGTTTTTT.

This chain links TRBV6-5 with TRBJ2-1; the match to TRBD2 covers 7 bases. CDR3 length equals 14 residues. Per the germline V gene, CDR1 is MNHEY and CDR2 is SVGAGI. J gave up 5 bases and V 0 bases, and 1 base lay outside the gene matches. The CDR3 region has the DNA TGTGCCAGCAGTTACTCCCGGGGGGACAATGAGCAGTTCTTC. It specifies CASSYSRGDNEQFF.

The chain has TRBV27 and TRBJ2-1; 7 nucleotides match TRBD2. Unmatched junction bases numbered 13, after V lost 8 bases and J lost 6 bases. CDR3 length: 15 residues. CDR1 is MNHEY, CDR2 SMNVEV, per germline (reference sequence). DNA of the CDR3: TGTGCCAGCGCCTATTCGGCTAGCGGTCTCAATGAGCAGTTCTTC. Residues: CASAYSASGLNEQFF.

The chain carries TRBV2 and TRBJ2-1, with D perhaps matching TRBD1 (6 bases). The CDR3 has 14 amino acids. Germline CDR1 and CDR2: SNHLY and FYNNEI. Trimming cost V 7 bases and J 8 bases, with 18 bases left between them. This CDR3 is CASTTGAVVHEQFF. Written as DNA, the CDR3 is TGTGCCAGCACGACAGGCGCCGTAGTACATGAGCAGTTCTTC.

The genes are TRBV27 and TRBJ2-5; a weak D match, TRBD1 (6 bases). V lost 1 base, J lost 1 base, and 10 bases lay in between. This CDR3 is 15 amino acids long. The germline gives CDR1 MNHEY, CDR2 SMNVEV (reference sequence). The CDR3 sequence is CASSLFQGSQETQYF. Here the CDR3 DNA reads TGTGCCAGCAGTTTATTCCAGGGGTCCCAAGAGACCCAGTACTTC.

The gene calls are TRBV2 and TRBJ2-7, with D maybe TRBD2 (6 bases). Trimming cost V 8 bases and J 0 bases, with 11 bases left between them. CDR1 SNHLY and CDR2 FYNNEI come from the germline V gene. There are 13 residues in the CDR3. Written as DNA, the CDR3 is TGTGCCAGCGGGACTTCCGCCTCCTACGAGCAGTACTTC. This codes for CASGTSASYEQYF.

The chain links TRBV19 to TRBJ1-5; 8 bases fit TRBD1. CDR1 and CDR2 from the germline V gene are LNHDA and SQIVND (reference sequence). CDR3 length: 14 residues. J gave up 2 bases and V 5 bases, and 2 bases lay outside the gene matches. The CDR3 nucleotides are TGTGCCAGTAGTTCAGGGGGCCGCAATCAGCCCCAGCATTTT. Its translation: CASSSGGRNQPQHF.

The gene calls are TRBV25-1 and TRBJ1-2; no firm D call. The germline gives CDR1 MGHDK, CDR2 SYGVNS. The CDR3 is 13 residues long. The V end was cut by 8 bases, the J end by 6 bases, with 16 bases between. The DNA of the CDR3 is TGTGCCAGCTCCTCCGCAGGCGTCGATGGCTACACCTTC. Translated, it gives CASSSAGVDGYTF.

This clone was seen repeatedly, ten times or more. A read error may account for a junction end that differs from germline. The CDR3 region is CASSQDRGYNEQFF. CDR3 DNA sequence: TGTGCTAGCAGCCAGGACAGGGGCTACAATGAGCAGTTCTTC. The V call is TRBV7-7, the J call TRBJ2-1, with 9 bases aligning to TRBD1. The germline V gene has CDR1 SSHAT and CDR2 FNYEAQ (reference sequence). The CDR3 has 14 amino acids.

This chain links TRBV30 with TRBJ1-5; D not resolved. This CDR3 is built from 13 residues. CDR1 GTSNPN and CDR2 SVGIG come from the germline V gene (reference sequence). The V gene lost 0 bases and the J gene lost 6 bases, with 9 bases spanning the gap. CDR3 DNA sequence: TGTGCCTGGAGTGTAGCGGGGTCTCAGCCCCAGCATTTT. This encodes CAWSVAGSQPQHF.

The CDR3 reads CASSRAGTDSNQPQHF. The CDR3 DNA reads as TGTGCCAGCTCACGGGCCGGGACAGATAGCAATCAGCCCCAGCATTTT. V usage is TRBV18 and J usage is TRBJ1-5; 7 bases match TRBD1. This CDR3 region has 16 residues. The germline V gene encodes CDR1 KGHSH and CDR2 LQKENI. The J segment lost 0 bases and the V segment lost 4 bases, leaving 6 bases of the junction unmatched.